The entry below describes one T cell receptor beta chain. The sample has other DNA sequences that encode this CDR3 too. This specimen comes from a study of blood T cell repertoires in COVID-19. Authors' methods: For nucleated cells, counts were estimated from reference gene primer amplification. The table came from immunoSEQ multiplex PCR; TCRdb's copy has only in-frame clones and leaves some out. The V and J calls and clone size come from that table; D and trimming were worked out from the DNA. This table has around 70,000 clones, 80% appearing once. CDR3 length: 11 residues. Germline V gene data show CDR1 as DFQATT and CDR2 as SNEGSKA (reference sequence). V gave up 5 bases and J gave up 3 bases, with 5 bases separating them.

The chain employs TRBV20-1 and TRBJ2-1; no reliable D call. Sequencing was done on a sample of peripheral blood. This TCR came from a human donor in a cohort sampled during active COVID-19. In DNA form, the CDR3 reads TGCAGTGCTTCACACTACAATGAGCAGTTCTTC. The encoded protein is CSASHYNEQFF.